The text below deals with one TCR beta chain. This clonotype showed up just a few times. It has no known antigen specificity. No much larger clonotype is one base removed from it; base qualities were not supplied. Sequenced on an Illumina NovaSeq 6000. TCRalpha and TCRbeta cDNA libraries were built by 5'RACE with constant-segment primers, adding sample barcodes and unique molecular identifiers. RNA was extracted from every sample with Trizol reagent. The libraries were amplified in two PCR steps, and the second step added a second sample barcode and Illumina TruSeq adapters. Sequencing of libraries was performed on an Illumina NovaSeq with 2 x 150 bp paired-end reads. The authors' pipeline ran thus. The reads were demultiplexed and collapsed into UMI-guided consensus sequences using migec v1.2.7. Using mixcr v2.1.11, UMI consensuses were aligned to TRA and TRB V and J templates and then assembled into clonotypes. Clonotypes were classified as expanded or contracted when called significant by both edgeR and NoisET, with noise models trained on biological replicates. edgeR calls used a false discovery rate-adjusted p below 0.01 and a log2 fold-change threshold of 1. As an exploratory analysis of dynamics, max-normalized trajectories of the 1000 most abundant clonotypes were examined with PCA combined with hierarchical clustering. The CD4 or CD8 phenotype of responding clones was assigned using the separately sequenced CD4+ and CD8+ repertoires. TCRdb reworked the public reads: Q25 trimming with fastp, MiXCR clone assembly, productive beta chains retained. A single entry per CDR3 protein holds the most common genes and DNA from its merged rows. The V and J calls reflect TCRdb's pipeline rather than the authors' work. The sample includes approximately 250,000 distinct CDR3 sequences, with around 15% observed a single time. The biggest ten clones account for over 20% of the sample.

These data belong to a study of T-cell memory formation after mild COVID-19 (dated by TCRdb to the early 2020s). A note on the overall study: TCR sequence clusters from the two donors were largely donor specific. In a couple of donors, T-cell clones that expanded and contracted after mild COVID-19 were tracked by sequencing TCRalpha and TCRbeta repertoires over time. Two young, previously healthy adult volunteers made up the cohort, one male and one female.

PBMCs were isolated by Ficoll-Paque density gradient centrifugation. The trim is 0 bases for V and 7 bases for J, with a gap of 4 bases between the germline ends. Per the germline V gene, LGHNA is the CDR1 and YSLEER is the CDR2. The CDR3 holds 12 amino acids from the cysteine to the phenylalanine. The read is trimmed to its CDR3 DNA, 36 bases read in frame from base 1. Here is what the overall study found, with its caveats: Contracting CD4+ clones appeared mostly in the CM and EM memory subsets, whereas CD8+ clones were enriched in EMRA. Clones that contracted from day 15 to 85 showed balanced CD4/CD8 phenotypes, whereas a second wave of clones that expanded from day 15 to 37 leaned towards CD4+. Some responding clones were detected in pre-infection memory, suggesting pre-existing cross-reactive memory T cells joined the SARS-CoV-2 response. The study included only a couple of mild cases, and larger cohorts that include severe cases with pre-infection samples were judged to be necessary. SARS-CoV-2 specificity of the second-wave clones peaking on day 37 was not confirmed.

The material sequenced was PBMCs or a T cell subset sorted from them (not recorded which). The receptor was derived from a man aged 18 to 30 who had mild COVID-19 (a few samples of this study predate the infection). The sample titles of this study are shuffled in the database, so cell type and time point are left out; the donor was told from shared clones. This sequence uses TRBV4-3 and TRBJ2-1, with no confidently assigned D gene. The sequence in DNA is TGCGCCAGCAGCCAAGAAGGGAATGAGCAGTTCTTC. This yields the protein CASSQEGNEQFF.